The T cell receptor (beta chain) under discussion was sequenced for a study of T cells in Graves' hyperthyroidism and ophthalmopathy. Overall study results and limits: Stable hyperthyroidism and ophthalmopathy were separated using 13 V-J signatures.

Amplified regions were TCR beta CDR3 sequences from RNA transcripts. Using the HTBI primer set, a first-round RT-PCR was run on the TCR CDR3. MiXCR, applied by TCRdb to the multiplex PCR reads, yields one record per CDR3 protein. The sample has about 570,000 distinct CDR3 sequences; around 46% are singletons. Clinical symptoms, serum thyroxine and TRAb, thyroid ultrasound and orbital computed tomography together formed the diagnostic basis. Only a few counts were recorded for this clonotype. Its target is unknown. The receptor's source is an adult woman with Graves' disease, either hyperthyroidism or ophthalmopathy (not recorded which). Sequenced: peripheral blood or thyroid tissue (not recorded which).

The CDR3 DNA reads as TGTGCCAGCAGCTTGTCGGGACAGGGGGCTGGTCAGCCCCAGCATTTT. Its protein is CASSLSGQGAGQPQHF. This chain links TRBV7-8 with TRBJ1-5, with 12 positions matching TRBD1. Germline V gene lookup returns CDR1 SGHVS and CDR2 FQNEAQ. J was trimmed by 6 bases and V by 3 bases; bases with no gene match: 6. The CDR3 covers 16 residues.